This TCR beta chain comes out of a study of human T cells and chemical hapten exposure. Whole-study results and caveats: Alopecia affected the donors, so their immune response may differ from healthy people's.

Sample time point: patch test 3, about 24 weeks after DPC sensitization. Treatment: therapeutic diphenylcyclopropenone sensitization with weekly scalp DPC. Drawing of blood took place ahead of applying each patch test. This CDR3 has 11 residues. Trimming stripped 3 bases from V and 12 bases from J, with 12 bases between. Each CDR3 protein gets one entry after TCRdb re-called the RACE reads with MiXCR. This sample has about 120,000 distinct CDR3 sequences, with approximately 10% found just once. Regarding this clonotype: Its antigen is undetermined.

The TCR sequence derives from a woman aged 50 to 60 with alopecia areata. Some clones in this sample may be carry-over from other donors' samples. The specimen comprised whole blood, sampled in connection with sensitization to the hapten diphenylcyclopropenone (DPC). The chain combines TRBV12-3 or TRBV12-4 with TRBJ2-7; perhaps TRBD2 as D (6 bases). CDR3 in amino acids: CASSFGGEAYF. Here the CDR3 DNA reads TGTGCCAGCAGTTTCGGAGGGGAGGCGTACTTC.